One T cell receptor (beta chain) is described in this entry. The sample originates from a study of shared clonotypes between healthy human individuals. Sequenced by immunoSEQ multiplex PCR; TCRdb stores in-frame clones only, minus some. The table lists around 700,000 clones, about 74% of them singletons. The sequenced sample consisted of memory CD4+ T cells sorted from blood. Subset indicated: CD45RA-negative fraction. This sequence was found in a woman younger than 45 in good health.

The CDR3 loop reads CASSLSRANEKLFF. As DNA, the CDR3 is TGTGCCAGCAGCCTCAGTAGAGCTAATGAAAAACTGTTTTTT. The chain has TRBV27 and TRBJ1-4; D unresolved. The length of the CDR3 is 14 residues. From germline, CDR1 is MNHEY and CDR2 SMNVEV (reference sequence). The germline V and J ends were trimmed by 6 bases and 3 bases, with 11 bases remaining between them. The full variable domain, with the rest looked up from reference TRBV27 and TRBJ1-4, is EAQVTQNPRYLITVTGKKLTVTCSQNMNHEYMSWYRQDPGLGLRQIYYSMNVEVTDKGDVPEGYKVSRKEKRNFPLILESPSPNQTSLYFCASSLSRANEKLFFGSGTQLSVL.